Described below is a single TCR beta chain sequence and its context. Its specificity is not known. It was with 60 Vbeta and 13 Jbeta primers that the PCR ran. Repertoires were generated with immunoSEQ multiplex PCR, while TCRdb's copy carries only in-frame clones and drops some. The data contain tens of thousands of clones, approximately 60% of them singletons. This sample was taken from a study of cytomegalovirus exposure and HLA in healthy donors. The study, taken as a whole, reports: Later analysis identified several of the most significant clusters that appeared linked to common viral pathogens.

This CDR3 contains 15 residues. Per germline, CDR1 SEHNR and CDR2 FQNEAQ (reference sequence). Trimming removed 4 bases from V and 2 bases from J; junction bases left unmatched: 7. This rearrangement joins TRBV7-9 to TRBJ1-1; 7 nucleotides match TRBD1. This TCR was sampled from a boy aged 10-17 years in good health and CMV-seropositive. The sample consisted of PBMCs. CDR3 amino acids: CASSSPGTVNTEAFF. CDR3 in DNA: TGTGCCAGCAGCTCGCCCGGGACAGTTAACACTGAAGCTTTCTTT. Full variable domain (missing parts from reference TRBV7-9 and TRBJ1-1): DTGVSQNPRHKITKRGQNVTFRCDPISEHNRLYWYRQTLGQGPEFLTYFQNEAQLEKSRLLSDRFSAERPKGSFSTLEIQRTEQGDSAMYLCASSSPGTVNTEAFFGQGTRLTVV.